Sequencing of this TCR beta chain was carried out in a study of CD8+CD57+ T cells in acquired aplastic anemia. Study-level background: Mean DNA quantity obtained from sorted CD4+ and CD8+ cells was around 3.2 ug.

Both TCR beta VDJ combination and CDR3 sequence profiling were carried out. Genomic DNA was the template for this profiling. From the reads, TCRdb called clonotypes with MiXCR, one entry per CDR3 protein. The table has some 180,000 distinct CDR3 sequences, under 55% seen once. This CDR3 has 16 residues. Germline V gene data show CDR1 as LGHNA and CDR2 as YNFKEQ. V was pared by 0 bases and J by 3 bases, with 12 bases between. This clonotype was recorded a few times. This clonotype originated in a human donor in good health. The chain carries TRBV4-2 and TRBJ2-1; D ambiguous. The specimen sequenced was sorted CD4+, CD8+, or CD8+CD57+ T cells (not recorded which) from PBMCs. The CDR3 sequence: CASSQETDPNYNEQFF. The CDR3 DNA reads as TGTGCCAGCAGCCAAGAGACCGATCCTAACTACAATGAGCAGTTCTTC.